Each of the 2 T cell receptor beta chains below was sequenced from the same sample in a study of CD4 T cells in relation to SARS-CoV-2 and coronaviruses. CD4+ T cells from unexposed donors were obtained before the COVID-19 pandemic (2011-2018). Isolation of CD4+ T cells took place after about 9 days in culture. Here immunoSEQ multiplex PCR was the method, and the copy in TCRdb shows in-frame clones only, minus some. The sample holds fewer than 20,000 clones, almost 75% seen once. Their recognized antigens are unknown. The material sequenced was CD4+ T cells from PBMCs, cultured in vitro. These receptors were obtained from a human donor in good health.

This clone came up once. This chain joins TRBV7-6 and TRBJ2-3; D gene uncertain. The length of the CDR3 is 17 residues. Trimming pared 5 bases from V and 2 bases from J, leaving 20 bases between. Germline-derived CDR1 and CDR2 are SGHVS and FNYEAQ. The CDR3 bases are TGTGCCAGCAGCCCCCTGTCACCTGTGGTCACCACAGATACGCAGTATTTT. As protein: CASSPLSPVVTTDTQYF. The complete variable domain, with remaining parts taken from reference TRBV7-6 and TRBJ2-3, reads GAGVSQSPRYKVTKRGQDVALRCDPISGHVSLYWYRQALGQGPEFLTYFNYEAQQDKSGLPNDRFSAERPEGSISTLTIQRTEQRDSAMYRCASSPLSPVVTTDTQYFGPGTRLTVL.

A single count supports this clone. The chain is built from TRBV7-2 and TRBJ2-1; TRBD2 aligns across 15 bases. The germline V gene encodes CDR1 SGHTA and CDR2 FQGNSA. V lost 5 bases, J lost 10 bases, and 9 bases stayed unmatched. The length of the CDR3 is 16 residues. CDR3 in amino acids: CASSTGGLAGGREQFF. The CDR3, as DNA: TGTGCCAGCAGCACCGGGGGACTAGCGGGGGGAAGGGAGCAGTTCTTC.